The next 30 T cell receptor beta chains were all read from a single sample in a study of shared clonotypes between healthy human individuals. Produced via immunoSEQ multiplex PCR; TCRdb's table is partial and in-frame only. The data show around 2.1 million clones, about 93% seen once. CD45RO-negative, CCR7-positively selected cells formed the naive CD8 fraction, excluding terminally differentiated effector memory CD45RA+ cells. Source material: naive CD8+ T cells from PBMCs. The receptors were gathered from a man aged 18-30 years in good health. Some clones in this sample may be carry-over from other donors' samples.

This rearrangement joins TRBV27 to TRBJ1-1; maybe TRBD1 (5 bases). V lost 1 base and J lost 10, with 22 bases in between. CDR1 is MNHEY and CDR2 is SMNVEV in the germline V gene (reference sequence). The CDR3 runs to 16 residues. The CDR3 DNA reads TGTGCCAGCAGTTTATTTAGAACGGGGGTTGGTCTGGGAGCTTTCTTT. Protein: CASSLFRTGVGLGAFF.

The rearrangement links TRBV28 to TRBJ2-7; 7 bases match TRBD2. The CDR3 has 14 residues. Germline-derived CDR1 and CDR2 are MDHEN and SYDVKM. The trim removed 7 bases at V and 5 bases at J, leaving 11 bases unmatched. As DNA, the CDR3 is TGTGCCAGCACCTGGGGCGGGGAGGGCCACGAGCAGTACTTC. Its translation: CASTWGGEGHEQYF.

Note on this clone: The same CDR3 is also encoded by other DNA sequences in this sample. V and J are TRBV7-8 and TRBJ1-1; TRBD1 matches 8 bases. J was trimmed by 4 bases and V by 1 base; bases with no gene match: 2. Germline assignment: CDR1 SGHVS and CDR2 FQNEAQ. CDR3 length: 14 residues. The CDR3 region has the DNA TGTGCCAGCAGCTTAGGGACAGGGCGCACTGAAGCTTTCTTT. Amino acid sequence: CASSLGTGRTEAFF.

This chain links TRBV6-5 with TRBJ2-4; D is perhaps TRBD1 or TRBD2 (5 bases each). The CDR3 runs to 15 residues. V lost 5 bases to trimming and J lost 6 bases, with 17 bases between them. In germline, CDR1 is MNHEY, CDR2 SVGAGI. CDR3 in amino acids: CASSRGAPTVNIQYF. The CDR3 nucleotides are TGTGCCAGCAGTCGAGGGGCCCCGACAGTAAACATTCAGTACTTC.

DNA of the CDR3: TGTGCCAGCAGTGAATGGACTAGCGCGAACTACGAGCAGTACTTC. Amino acid sequence: CASSEWTSANYEQYF. The rearrangement uses TRBV6-1 and TRBJ2-7; 9 positions match TRBD2. The CDR3 loop spans 15 amino acids. The J segment lost 3 bases and the V segment lost 2 bases, leaving 5 bases of the junction unmatched. CDR1 and CDR2 from the germline V gene are MNHNS and SASEGT.

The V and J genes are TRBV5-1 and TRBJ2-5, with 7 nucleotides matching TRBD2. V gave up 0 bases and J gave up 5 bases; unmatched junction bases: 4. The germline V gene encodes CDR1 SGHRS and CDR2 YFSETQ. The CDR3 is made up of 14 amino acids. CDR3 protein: CASSLEWEGETQYF. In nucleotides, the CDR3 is TGCGCCAGCAGCTTGGAGTGGGAGGGTGAGACCCAGTACTTC.

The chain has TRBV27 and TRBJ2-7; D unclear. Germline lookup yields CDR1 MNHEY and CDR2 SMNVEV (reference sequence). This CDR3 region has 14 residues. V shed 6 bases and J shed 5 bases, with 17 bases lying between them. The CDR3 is CASRSALMEHEQYF. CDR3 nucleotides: TGTGCCAGCAGGTCCGCCCTAATGGAGCACGAGCAGTACTTC.

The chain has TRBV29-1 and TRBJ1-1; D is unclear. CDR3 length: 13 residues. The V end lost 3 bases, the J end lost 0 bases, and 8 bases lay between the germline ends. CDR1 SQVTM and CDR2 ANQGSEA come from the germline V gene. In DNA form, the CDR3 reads TGCAGCGTTGAGGGAGCTATGAACACTGAAGCTTTCTTT. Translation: CSVEGAMNTEAFF.

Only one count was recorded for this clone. The CDR3 reads CASSQEFRGANYGYTF. DNA for the CDR3: TGCGCCAGCAGCCAAGAGTTCCGGGGGGCCAACTATGGCTACACCTTC. This chain joins TRBV4-3 and TRBJ1-2; a possible D gene is TRBD1 (6 bases). This CDR3 region has 16 residues. The V end was cut by 0 bases, the J end by 2 bases, with 13 bases between. CDR1 is LGHNA and CDR2 is YSLEER in the germline V gene.

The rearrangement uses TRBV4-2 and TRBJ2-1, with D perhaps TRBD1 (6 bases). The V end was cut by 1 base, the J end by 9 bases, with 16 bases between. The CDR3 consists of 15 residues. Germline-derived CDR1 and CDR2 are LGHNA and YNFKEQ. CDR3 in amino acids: CASSQVAGVRGEQFF. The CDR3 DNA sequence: TGTGCCAGCAGCCAAGTGGCAGGGGTGAGGGGTGAGCAGTTCTTC.

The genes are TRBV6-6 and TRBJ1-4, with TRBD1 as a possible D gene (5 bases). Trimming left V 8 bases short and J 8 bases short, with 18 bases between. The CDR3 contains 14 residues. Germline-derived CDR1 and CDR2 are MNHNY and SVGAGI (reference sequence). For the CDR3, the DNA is TGTGCCAGCGGAAATTCAGGGTCAGGGGAAAAACTGTTTTTT. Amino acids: CASGNSGSGEKLFF.

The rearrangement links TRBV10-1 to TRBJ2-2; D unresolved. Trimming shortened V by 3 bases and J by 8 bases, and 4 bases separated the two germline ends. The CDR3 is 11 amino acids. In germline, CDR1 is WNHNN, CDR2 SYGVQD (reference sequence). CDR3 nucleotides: TGCGCCAGCAGTGACGGGGGGGAGCTGTTTTTT. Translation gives CASSDGGELFF.

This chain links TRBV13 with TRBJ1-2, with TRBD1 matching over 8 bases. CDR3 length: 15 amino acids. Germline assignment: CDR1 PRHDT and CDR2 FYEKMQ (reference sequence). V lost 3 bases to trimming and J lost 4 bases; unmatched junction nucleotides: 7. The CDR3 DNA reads TGTGCCAGCAGCTTTAGACAGGGGACCCTCTATGGCTACACCTTC. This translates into CASSFRQGTLYGYTF.

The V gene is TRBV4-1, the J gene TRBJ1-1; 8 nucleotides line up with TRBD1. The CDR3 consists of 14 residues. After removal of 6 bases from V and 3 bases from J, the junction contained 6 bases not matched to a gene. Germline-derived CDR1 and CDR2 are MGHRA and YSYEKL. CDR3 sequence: CASSYLTGDTEAFF. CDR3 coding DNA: TGCGCCAGCAGTTACCTGACAGGGGACACTGAAGCTTTCTTT.

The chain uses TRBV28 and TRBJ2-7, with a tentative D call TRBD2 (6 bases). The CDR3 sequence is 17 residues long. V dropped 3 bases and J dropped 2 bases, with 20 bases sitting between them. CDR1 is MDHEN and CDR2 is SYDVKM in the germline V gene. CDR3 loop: CASSFSLDLAVTYEQYF. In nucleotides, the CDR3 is TGTGCCAGCAGTTTCTCCCTTGACTTAGCGGTTACCTACGAGCAGTACTTC. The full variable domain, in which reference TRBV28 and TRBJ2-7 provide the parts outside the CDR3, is DVKVTQSSRYLVKRTGEKVFLECVQDMDHENMFWYRQDPGLGLRLIYFSYDVKMKEKGDIPEGYSVSREKKERFSLILESASTNQTSMYLCASSFSLDLAVTYEQYFGPGTRLTVT.

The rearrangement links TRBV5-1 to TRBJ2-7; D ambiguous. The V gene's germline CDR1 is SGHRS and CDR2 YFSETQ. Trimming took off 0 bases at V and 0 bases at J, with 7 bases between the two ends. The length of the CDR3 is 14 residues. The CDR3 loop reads CASSLVSASYEQYF. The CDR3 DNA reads TGCGCCAGCAGCTTGGTCAGCGCCTCCTACGAGCAGTACTTC.

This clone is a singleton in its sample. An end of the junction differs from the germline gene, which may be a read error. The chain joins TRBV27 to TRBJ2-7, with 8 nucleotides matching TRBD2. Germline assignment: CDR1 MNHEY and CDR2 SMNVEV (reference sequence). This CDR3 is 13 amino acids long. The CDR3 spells CASSLSYLAGVSF. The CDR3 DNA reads TGTGCCAGCAGTTTATCGTATCTAGCGGGCGTCTCCTTC.

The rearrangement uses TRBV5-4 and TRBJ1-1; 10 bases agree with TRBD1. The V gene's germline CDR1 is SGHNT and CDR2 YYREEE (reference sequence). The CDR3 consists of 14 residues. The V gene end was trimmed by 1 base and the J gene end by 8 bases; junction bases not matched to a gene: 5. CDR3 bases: TGTGCCAGCAGCTTGCTTCGACAGGGGGCCGAAGCTTTCTTT. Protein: CASSLLRQGAEAFF.

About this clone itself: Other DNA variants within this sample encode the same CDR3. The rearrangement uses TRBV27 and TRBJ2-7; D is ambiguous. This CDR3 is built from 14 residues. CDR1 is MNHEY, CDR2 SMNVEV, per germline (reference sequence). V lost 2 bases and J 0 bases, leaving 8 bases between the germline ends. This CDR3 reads CASSLGGSSYEQYF. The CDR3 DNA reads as TGTGCCAGCAGTTTAGGTGGCAGCTCCTACGAGCAGTACTTC.

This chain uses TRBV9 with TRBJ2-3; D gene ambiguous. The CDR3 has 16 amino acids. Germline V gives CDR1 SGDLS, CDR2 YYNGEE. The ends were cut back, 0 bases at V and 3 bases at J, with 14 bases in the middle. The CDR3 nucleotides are TGTGCCAGCAGCGTAGGGGCGTCCCAGTGGACAGATACGCAGTATTTT. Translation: CASSVGASQWTDTQYF.

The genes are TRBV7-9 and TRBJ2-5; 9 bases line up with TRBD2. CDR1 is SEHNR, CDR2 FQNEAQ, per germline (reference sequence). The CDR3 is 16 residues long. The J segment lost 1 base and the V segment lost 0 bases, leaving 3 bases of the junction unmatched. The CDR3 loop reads CASSLAAGGPQETQYF. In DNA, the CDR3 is TGTGCCAGCAGCTTAGCGGCGGGAGGGCCCCAAGAGACCCAGTACTTC.

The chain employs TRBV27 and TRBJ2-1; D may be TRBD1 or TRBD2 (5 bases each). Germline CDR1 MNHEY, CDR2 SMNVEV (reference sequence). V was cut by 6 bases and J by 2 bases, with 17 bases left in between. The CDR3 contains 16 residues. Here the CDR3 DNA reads TGTGCCAGCAGACTCTCCCTCGGGACCACCTACAATGAGCAGTTCTTC. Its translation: CASRLSLGTTYNEQFF.

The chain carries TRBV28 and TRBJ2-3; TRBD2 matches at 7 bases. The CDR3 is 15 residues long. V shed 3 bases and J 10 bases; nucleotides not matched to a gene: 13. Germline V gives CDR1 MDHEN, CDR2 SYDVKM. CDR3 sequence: CASSFPGEGLLPQYF. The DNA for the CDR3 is TGTGCCAGCAGTTTCCCGGGGGAGGGCTTACTCCCGCAGTATTTT. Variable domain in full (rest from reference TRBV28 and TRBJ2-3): DVKVTQSSRYLVKRTGEKVFLECVQDMDHENMFWYRQDPGLGLRLIYFSYDVKMKEKGDIPEGYSVSREKKERFSLILESASTNQTSMYLCASSFPGEGLLPQYFGPGTRLTVL.

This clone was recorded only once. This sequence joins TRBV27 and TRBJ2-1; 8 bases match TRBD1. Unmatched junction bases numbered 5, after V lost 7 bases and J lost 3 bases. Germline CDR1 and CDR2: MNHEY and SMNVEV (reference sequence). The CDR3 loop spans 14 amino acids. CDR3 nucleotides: TGTGCCAGCAAGCGGACAGGGAGCTACAATGAGCAGTTCTTC. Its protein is CASKRTGSYNEQFF.

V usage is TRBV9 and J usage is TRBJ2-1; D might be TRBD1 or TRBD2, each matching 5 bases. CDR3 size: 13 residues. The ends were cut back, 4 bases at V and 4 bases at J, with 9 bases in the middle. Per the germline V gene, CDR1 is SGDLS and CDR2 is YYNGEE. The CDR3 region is CASSLGPYNEQFF. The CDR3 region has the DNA TGTGCCAGCAGCTTGGGACCTTACAATGAGCAGTTCTTC.

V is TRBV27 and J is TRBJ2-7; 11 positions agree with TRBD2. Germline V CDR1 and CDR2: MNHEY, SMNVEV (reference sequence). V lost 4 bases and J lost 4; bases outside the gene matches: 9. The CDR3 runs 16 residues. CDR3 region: CASSSRVAGGTYEQYF. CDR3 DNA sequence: TGTGCCAGCAGTTCAAGGGTAGCGGGAGGGACATACGAGCAGTACTTC.

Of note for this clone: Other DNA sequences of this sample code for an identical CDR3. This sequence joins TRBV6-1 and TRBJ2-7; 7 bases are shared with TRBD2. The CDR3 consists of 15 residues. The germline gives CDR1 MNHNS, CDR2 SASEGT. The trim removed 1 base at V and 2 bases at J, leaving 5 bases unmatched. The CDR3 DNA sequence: TGTGCCAGCAGTGAAGGACTAGCCTCAACCTACGAGCAGTACTTC. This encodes CASSEGLASTYEQYF.

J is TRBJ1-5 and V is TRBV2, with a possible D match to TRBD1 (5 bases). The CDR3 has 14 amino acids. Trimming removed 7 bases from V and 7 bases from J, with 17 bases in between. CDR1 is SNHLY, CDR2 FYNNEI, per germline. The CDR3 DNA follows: TGTGCCAGCAAGCCGTCCGGGGGGAACCAGCCCCAGCATTTT. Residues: CASKPSGGNQPQHF.

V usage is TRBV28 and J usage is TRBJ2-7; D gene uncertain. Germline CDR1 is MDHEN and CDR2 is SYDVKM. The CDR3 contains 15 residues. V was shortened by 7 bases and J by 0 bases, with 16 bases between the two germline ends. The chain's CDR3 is CASTHKQRSSYEQYF. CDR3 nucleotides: TGTGCCAGCACCCACAAACAGAGGAGCTCCTACGAGCAGTACTTC. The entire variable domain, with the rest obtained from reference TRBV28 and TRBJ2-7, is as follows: DVKVTQSSRYLVKRTGEKVFLECVQDMDHENMFWYRQDPGLGLRLIYFSYDVKMKEKGDIPEGYSVSREKKERFSLILESASTNQTSMYLCASTHKQRSSYEQYFGPGTRLTVT.

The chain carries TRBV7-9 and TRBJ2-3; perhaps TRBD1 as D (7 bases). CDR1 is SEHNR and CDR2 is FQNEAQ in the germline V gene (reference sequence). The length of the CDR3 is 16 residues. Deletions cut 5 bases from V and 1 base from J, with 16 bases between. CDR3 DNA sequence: TGTGCCAGCAGCCCTTACAGGGGAGGTGGCACAGATACGCAGTATTTT. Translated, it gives CASSPYRGGGTDTQYF.